This TCR beta chain was obtained from a study of T cell repertoires in cytomegalovirus infection. Study context: Public signatures in TCR beta pointed to CMV infection and matching HLA type.

General study results and limits: Summed frequency of public TCR beta families distinguished CMV carriers with the relevant HLA. Across the ex vivo response, the dominant clonotypes were HLA-C-restricted CMV-specific TCR beta clonotypes.

A word on this clonotype: Its antigen is not known.

The CDR3 is 19 amino acids. Unmatched junction bases numbered 11, after V lost 1 base and J lost 0 bases. From germline, CDR1 is SGHKS and CDR2 YYEKEE (reference sequence). TCRdb analysed the reads with MiXCR anew, one entry per CDR3 protein. There are 350,000 to 450,000 distinct CDR3 sequences in the sample; 15% to 20% occur only once, and 8.7% lies in the top ten. The chain couples TRBV5-5 to TRBJ2-3; the match to TRBD2 covers 10 bases. Sequenced input: PBMCs. This TCR was sampled from a human donor in good health (CMV status not recorded). Some clones in this sample may be carry-over from other donors' samples. The CDR3 loop reads CASSLKTLAGRTSTDTQYF. Written as DNA, the CDR3 is TGTGCCAGCAGCTTGAAGACACTAGCGGGACGGACTAGCACAGATACGCAGTATTTT. The full variable domain, completed using reference TRBV5-5 and TRBJ2-3, is DAGVTQSPTHLIKTRGQQVTLRCSPISGHKSVSWYQQVLGQGPQFIFQYYEKEERGRGNFPDRFSARQFPNYSSELNVNALLLGDSALYLCASSLKTLAGRTSTDTQYFGPGTRLTVL.